The 7 T cell receptor beta chains below all came from one sample that was sequenced in a study of blood T cell repertoires in COVID-19. The assay was immunoSEQ multiplex PCR, and TCRdb's table has in-frame clones only and misses some. This table has more than 85,000 clones, around 82% appearing once. The sample comprised peripheral blood. The receptors shown here come from a woman aged 55-69 years with acute or convalescent COVID-19.

V gene TRBV3-1 (or the pseudogene TRBV3-2) combines with J gene TRBJ2-5; D remains ambiguous. Germline V CDR1 and CDR2: LGHDT, YNNKEL (reference sequence). The CDR3 consists of 12 residues. The V end was cut by 0 bases, the J end by 7 bases, with 6 bases between. The CDR3 spells CASSQDYGTQYF. CDR3 DNA sequence: TGTGCCAGCAGCCAAGACTATGGGACCCAGTACTTC.

The chain links TRBV19 to TRBJ2-7; D might be TRBD1 (6 bases). This CDR3 has 14 amino acids. Germline CDR1 reads LNHDA; CDR2 reads SQIVND (reference sequence). Trimming left V 4 bases short and J 3 bases short, with 13 bases between. Here the CDR3 DNA reads TGTGCCAGTAGTACCGGGACAACGGTCTACGAGCAGTACTTC. The encoded protein is CASSTGTTVYEQYF.

Points on this clone: Relative to the germline gene, one junction end is altered; a read error may explain this. The chain couples TRBV7-7 to TRBJ2-5; 7 nucleotides match TRBD1. The CDR3 length is 14 residues. CDR1 is SSHAT and CDR2 is FNYEAQ in the germline V gene (reference sequence). This chain's CDR3 is CASSLGARGETQYF. Here the CDR3 DNA reads TGTGCTAGCAGCTTAGGGGCCAGGGGGGAGACCCAGTACTTC.

The sample holds a few counts of this clone. The chain joins TRBV11-2 to TRBJ2-3, with D unclear. This CDR3 has 11 amino acids. Trimming took 6 bases from V and 5 from J, leaving 6 bases between them. The germline gives CDR1 SGHAT, CDR2 FQNNGV. CDR3 region: CASSPGDTQYF. The DNA of the CDR3 is TGTGCCAGCAGTCCGGGAGATACGCAGTATTTT.

The rearrangement joins TRBV9 to TRBJ1-1, with 7 positions matching TRBD1. The length of the CDR3 is 15 residues. V lost 4 bases to trimming and J lost 3 bases; unmatched junction nucleotides: 9. Germline V gives CDR1 SGDLS, CDR2 YYNGEE. The CDR3 loop is CASSSRGGADTEAFF. The DNA for the CDR3 is TGTGCCAGCAGCAGCCGAGGGGGCGCGGACACTGAAGCTTTCTTT.

This rearrangement joins TRBV24-1 to TRBJ1-3, with 7 bases identical to TRBD1. V lost 4 bases, J lost 4 bases, and 6 bases stayed unmatched. Germline V gene sequence: CDR1 KGHDR, CDR2 SFDVKD. The CDR3 is 15 residues long. The CDR3 spells CATSDSTGIGNTIYF. In DNA, the CDR3 is TGTGCCACCAGTGACTCGACAGGGATAGGAAACACCATATATTTT.

The chain joins TRBV14 to TRBJ2-5; TRBD2 might be the D (7 bases). With 5 bases removed from V and 2 bases from J, the gap between germline ends came to 21 bases. CDR1 SGHDN and CDR2 FVKESK come from the germline V gene. There are 17 residues in the CDR3. In DNA form, the CDR3 reads TGTGCCAGCAGCACCCTCCCTGGGGGGGGCGAACAAGAGACCCAGTACTTC. Translation gives CASSTLPGGGEQETQYF. The full variable domain, in which reference TRBV14 and TRBJ2-5 provide the parts outside the CDR3, is EAGVTQFPSHSVIEKGQTVTLRCDPISGHDNLYWYRRVMGKEIKFLLHFVKESKQDESGMPNNRFLAERTGGTYSTLKVQPAELEDSGVYFCASSTLPGGGEQETQYFGPGTRLLVL.